These 18 T cell receptor beta chains were all obtained from the same sample, sequenced in a study of CD8 T cells in ankylosing spondylitis. TCRdb ran MiXCR on the 5' RACE reads and lists one entry per CDR3 protein. The sample has some 140,000 distinct CDR3 sequences, roughly 8.4% seen once. The sample comprised synovial fluid, either unsorted or a sorted T cell fraction (not recorded which). These receptors were collected from a male donor with ankylosing spondylitis.

This clonotype turned up a few times. The chain joins TRBV20-1 to TRBJ2-5; 8 bases match TRBD1. The V gene's germline CDR1 is DFQATT and CDR2 SNEGSKA (reference sequence). J was trimmed by 3 bases and V by 3 bases; bases with no gene match: 3. This CDR3 is 13 amino acids long. The CDR3 is CSASRQGKETQYF. CDR3 in DNA: TGCAGTGCTAGCAGACAGGGGAAAGAGACCCAGTACTTC.

This clonotype was observed at least ten times. The J gene is TRBJ2-1, the V gene TRBV5-6, with D unresolved. Trimming cost V 0 bases and J 0 bases, with 10 bases left between them. The CDR3 has 16 amino acids. Germline CDR1 is SGHDT and CDR2 is YYEEEE. The CDR3 sequence is CASSLVALSSYNEQFF. The CDR3 bases are TGTGCCAGCAGCTTGGTCGCCCTGAGCTCCTACAATGAGCAGTTCTTC.

This clonotype has just a few counts. V and J are TRBV4-3 and TRBJ1-2; D possibly corresponds to TRBD1 (6 bases). Per the germline V gene, CDR1 is LGHNA and CDR2 is YSLEER. The V end was cut by 1 base, the J end by 6 bases, with 9 bases between. The CDR3 is 13 residues long. The CDR3 is CASSQARGNGYTF. CDR3 coding DNA: TGCGCCAGCAGCCAAGCCAGGGGAAATGGCTACACCTTC.

This clonotype has at least ten counts. The V gene is TRBV5-1, the J gene TRBJ2-7, with D perhaps TRBD1 (6 bases). The CDR3 runs to 14 residues. Germline loops: CDR1 SGHRS, CDR2 YFSETQ. V was clipped by 2 bases and J by 5 bases, with 14 bases between them. The CDR3 DNA follows: TGCGCCAGCAGCTTAGGGACACTTGTTCACGAGCAGTACTTC. Translation gives CASSLGTLVHEQYF.

The chain joins TRBV6-5 to TRBJ2-7; the D is unclear. The CDR3 consists of 14 residues. V dropped 3 bases and J dropped 0 bases, with 9 bases sitting between them. Germline CDR1 MNHEY, CDR2 SVGAGI. CDR3 nucleotides: TGTGCCAGCAGTTATGACCCAGCCTCCTACGAGCAGTACTTC. Translating gives CASSYDPASYEQYF.

This clonotype was seen repeatedly, ten times or more. The chain is built from TRBV20-1 and TRBJ1-5; D is undetermined. Trimming left V 0 bases short and J 3 bases short, with 15 bases between. There are 16 residues in the CDR3. Per germline, CDR1 DFQATT and CDR2 SNEGSKA (reference sequence). The CDR3: CSARDPRGGDNQPQHF. For the CDR3, the DNA is TGCAGTGCTAGAGATCCCCGGGGAGGTGACAATCAGCCCCAGCATTTT.

In this sample, this clonotype turned up a few times. This chain uses TRBV20-1 with TRBJ2-5; D unresolved. CDR1 and CDR2 (germline): DFQATT, SNEGSKA (reference sequence). CDR3 length equals 13 residues. V was trimmed by 3 bases and J by 7 bases, leaving 15 bases between them. CDR3 sequence: CSARVTSLGTQYF. CDR3 sequence (DNA): TGCAGTGCTAGGGTTACCAGCTTAGGGACCCAGTACTTC.

The chain joins TRBV11-2 to TRBJ2-2; 9 bases match TRBD1. Germline CDR1 is SGHAT and CDR2 is FQNNGV. The trim removed 8 bases at V and 3 bases at J, leaving 4 bases unmatched. The CDR3 is made up of 14 amino acids. This CDR3 is CASSGDRDTGELFF. CDR3 DNA sequence: TGTGCCAGCTCGGGGGACAGGGACACCGGGGAGCTGTTTTTT. The variable domain in full, completed from reference TRBV11-2 and TRBJ2-2, reads EAGVAQSPRYKIIEKRQSVAFWCNPISGHATLYWYQQILGQGPKLLIQFQNNGVVDDSQLPKDRFSAERLKGVDSTLKIQPAKLEDSAVYLCASSGDRDTGELFFGEGSRLTVL.

This clonotype was found many times. This rearrangement joins TRBV20-1 to TRBJ2-5; 7 bases are a match to TRBD2. The CDR3 length is 13 residues. Germline CDR1 DFQATT, CDR2 SNEGSKA (reference sequence). V lost 5 bases to trimming and J lost 5 bases; unmatched junction nucleotides: 8. In nucleotides, the CDR3 is TGCAGTGCTGGACTAGACCTGCGGGAGACCCAGTACTTC. Protein sequence: CSAGLDLRETQYF.

This clonotype has ten or more counts. V gene TRBV20-1 combines with J gene TRBJ2-1; no reliable D call. CDR3 length: 14 amino acids. The V gene's germline CDR1 is DFQATT and CDR2 SNEGSKA (reference sequence). Trimming removed 0 bases from V and 2 bases from J, with 8 bases in between. Here the CDR3 DNA reads TGCAGTGCTAGAGACAGCGTAACCTACAATGAGCAGTTCTTC. This codes for CSARDSVTYNEQFF.

This clonotype was detected many times. This rearrangement joins TRBV4-1 to TRBJ1-5, with 8 bases matching TRBD1. With 4 bases clipped from V and 4 bases from J, the junction kept 6 bases outside the gene matches. The CDR3 loop spans 15 amino acids. Germline CDR1 MGHRA, CDR2 YSYEKL. The CDR3 sequence: CASSRMGQVNQPQHF. Here the CDR3 DNA reads TGCGCCAGCAGCCGTATGGGACAGGTGAATCAGCCCCAGCATTTT.

The V call is TRBV7-2, the J call TRBJ1-5; D remains unclear. This CDR3 is 13 amino acids long. Trimming stripped 9 bases from V and 4 bases from J, with 13 bases between. Per the germline V gene, CDR1 is SGHTA and CDR2 is FQGNSA. The CDR3 spells CASTPDPNQPQHF. In DNA form, the CDR3 reads TGTGCCAGTACCCCAGACCCTAATCAGCCCCAGCATTTT.

This clonotype has just a few counts. V gene TRBV7-2 combines with J gene TRBJ2-1; weak D call: TRBD2 (7 bases). Germline values: CDR1 SGHTA, CDR2 FQGNSA. Trimming removed 5 bases from V and 0 bases from J, with 14 bases in between. The CDR3 is 16 amino acids. The CDR3 DNA is TGTGCCAGCAGCCGTTGGGGGGGCAGCTCCTACAATGAGCAGTTCTTC. Its translation is CASSRWGGSSYNEQFF.

The rearrangement joins TRBV9 to TRBJ1-2, with D possibly matching TRBD1 (6 bases). Germline V gives CDR1 SGDLS, CDR2 YYNGEE. V was cut by 2 bases and J by 3 bases, with 8 bases left in between. There are 13 residues in the CDR3. CDR3 DNA sequence: TGTGCCAGCAGCGTGGGACACGACTATGGCTACACCTTC. This translates into CASSVGHDYGYTF.

This clonotype occurred a few times. The chain joins TRBV18 to TRBJ2-2; 7 bases align to TRBD1. Germline V gene lookup returns CDR1 KGHSH and CDR2 LQKENI. CDR3 length: 18 residues. The junction had 12 bases not matched to a gene; V was cut back by 1 base and J by 4 bases. This CDR3 is CASSPRGVRQGSTGELFF. The DNA of the CDR3 is TGTGCCAGCTCACCACGAGGCGTCAGACAGGGATCCACCGGGGAGCTGTTTTTT.

At least ten counts were recorded for this clonotype. The rearrangement joins TRBV6-5 to TRBJ2-2, with D possibly matching TRBD2 (6 bases). The CDR3 sequence is 13 residues long. The V gene's germline CDR1 is MNHEY and CDR2 SVGAGI. V lost 3 bases and J 7 bases, leaving 9 bases between the germline ends. CDR3 bases: TGTGCCAGCAGTTATGTCGGGGGCGGGGAGCTGTTTTTT. It specifies CASSYVGGGELFF.

In this sample, this clonotype turned up many times. The rearrangement uses TRBV20-1 and TRBJ2-3, with D unclear. Trimming took off 5 bases at V and 2 bases at J, with 8 bases between the two ends. The CDR3 runs to 12 residues. The germline V gene has CDR1 DFQATT and CDR2 SNEGSKA (reference sequence). The CDR3 loop reads CSAERHTDTQYF. CDR3 DNA sequence: TGCAGTGCTGAAAGGCACACAGATACGCAGTATTTT.

Only a few counts were recorded for this clonotype. The chain links TRBV5-5 to TRBJ2-2, with D maybe TRBD2 (6 bases). The CDR3 has 13 residues. CDR1 is SGHKS, CDR2 YYEKEE, per germline (reference sequence). Trimming removed 9 bases at V and 2 bases at J, with 11 bases between. CDR3 sequence reads: CAIARDNTGELFF. The CDR3 nucleotides read TGTGCCATTGCGCGGGACAACACCGGGGAGCTGTTTTTT.